Listed below are T cell receptor beta chains from one sample, sequenced in a study of shared clonotypes between healthy human individuals. TCRdb keeps only in-frame clones here, not all; method: immunoSEQ multiplex PCR. The data hold approximately 2,000,000 clones, with around 93% observed a single time. Source material: naive CD4+ T cells from PBMCs. These receptors originate from a man in his late teens or twenties in good health. Some clones in this sample may be carry-over from other donors' samples. Each CDR3 is given with its conserved first and last residue. Size values are once, few and many counts, or a class for expanded clones, and some rows have none.

v_call: TRBV15; clone_size: -; cdr3_length: 15; cdr3_aa: CATSRGGTENTEAFF
v_call: TRBV29-1; clone_size: -; cdr3_length: 12; cdr3_aa: CSAGLRGEKLFF
v_call: TRBV28; clone_size: once; cdr3_length: 12; cdr3_aa: CASRIAGVEQFF
v_call: TRBV14; clone_size: -; cdr3_length: 15; cdr3_aa: CASSQRTGDFYEQYF
v_call: TRBV11-2; clone_size: -; cdr3_length: 13; cdr3_aa: CASSLGPGYGYTF
v_call: TRBV7-2; clone_size: -; cdr3_length: 15; cdr3_aa: CASSRTPPAGVEKFF
v_call: TRBV4-3; clone_size: once; cdr3_length: 14; cdr3_aa: CASSLHGRGGEQYF
v_call: TRBV7-2; clone_size: -; cdr3_length: 11; cdr3_aa: CASSFHPPLKF
v_call: TRBV19; clone_size: -; cdr3_length: 15; cdr3_aa: CASSTPGTGRFGYTF
v_call: TRBV7-3; clone_size: -; cdr3_length: 12; cdr3_aa: CASSLTGNEQFF
v_call: TRBV5-4; clone_size: -; cdr3_length: 13; cdr3_aa: CASSLGQSIGYTF
v_call: TRBV10-3; clone_size: -; cdr3_length: 13; cdr3_aa: CAISEPGTDTQYF
v_call: TRBV5-1; clone_size: -; cdr3_length: 16; cdr3_aa: CASSFYQGTPDNEQFF
v_call: TRBV5-1; clone_size: -; cdr3_length: 15; cdr3_aa: CASSLFGNGNTEAFF
v_call: TRBV5-1; clone_size: -; cdr3_length: 15; cdr3_aa: CASSSTGEAYNEQFF
v_call: TRBV28; clone_size: -; cdr3_length: 16; cdr3_aa: CASSSSISGYTDTQYF
v_call: TRBV28; clone_size: -; cdr3_length: 13; cdr3_aa: CASSSSDRHTQYF
v_call: TRBV5-1; clone_size: once; cdr3_length: 14; cdr3_aa: CASSPQGFGDMQYF
v_call: TRBV28; clone_size: -; cdr3_length: 16; cdr3_aa: CASSGGSPQRYYGYTF
v_call: TRBV4-2; clone_size: -; cdr3_length: 15; cdr3_aa: CASSPNPTETYGYTF
v_call: TRBV5-1; clone_size: -; cdr3_length: 12; cdr3_aa: CASSQGRETQYF
v_call: TRBV19; clone_size: -; cdr3_length: 16; cdr3_aa: CASSIIGGQGYQPQHF
v_call: TRBV7-9; clone_size: -; cdr3_length: 15; cdr3_aa: CASSLTAGVSTEAFF
v_call: TRBV18; clone_size: -; cdr3_length: 9; cdr3_aa: CASSPPLLF
v_call: TRBV19; clone_size: -; cdr3_length: 15; cdr3_aa: CASTPGLAGTGELFF
v_call: TRBV7-2; clone_size: -; cdr3_length: 13; cdr3_aa: CASREQGALTQYF
v_call: TRBV9; clone_size: -; cdr3_length: 13; cdr3_aa: CASSPTGGQTQYF
v_call: TRBV5-1; clone_size: -; cdr3_length: 16; cdr3_aa: CASRDAFKGPPYGYTF
v_call: TRBV19; clone_size: few; cdr3_length: 14; cdr3_aa: CASIARGLGTEAFF
v_call: TRBV19; clone_size: -; cdr3_length: 13; cdr3_aa: CASSVQGDQPQHF
v_call: TRBV29-1; clone_size: -; cdr3_length: 15; cdr3_aa: CSVEGTSGRPVEQFF
v_call: TRBV5-6; clone_size: once; cdr3_length: 13; cdr3_aa: CASTAGPWETQYF
v_call: TRBV18; clone_size: -; cdr3_length: 15; cdr3_aa: CASSPTGDGVETQYF
v_call: TRBV19; clone_size: -; cdr3_length: 11; cdr3_aa: CASSLGNGYTF
v_call: TRBV6-5; clone_size: -; cdr3_length: 15; cdr3_aa: CASSRTESGANVLTF
v_call: TRBV5-6; clone_size: -; cdr3_length: 18; cdr3_aa: CASSRGKVSSGASYEQYF
v_call: TRBV19; clone_size: -; cdr3_length: 16; cdr3_aa: CASTSFGTRYNQPQHF
v_call: TRBV2; clone_size: -; cdr3_length: 17; cdr3_aa: CASSGGGTGGTYNEQFF
v_call: TRBV11-2; clone_size: -; cdr3_length: 19; cdr3_aa: CASSSLGRQGAILQETQYF
v_call: TRBV5-4; clone_size: -; cdr3_length: 15; cdr3_aa: CASSLGQTKGTEAFF
v_call: TRBV19; clone_size: -; cdr3_length: 13; cdr3_aa: CASSIALDYTQYF
v_call: TRBV5-1; clone_size: -; cdr3_length: 16; cdr3_aa: CASSLGGSTNTGELFF
v_call: TRBV29-1; clone_size: -; cdr3_length: 12; cdr3_aa: CSVNRGTETQYF
v_call: TRBV2; clone_size: -; cdr3_length: 14; cdr3_aa: CASSAPVGADTQYF
v_call: TRBV27; clone_size: -; cdr3_length: 15; cdr3_aa: CASSRVGANTGELFF
v_call: TRBV11-3; clone_size: -; cdr3_length: 16; cdr3_aa: CASSPPGGGGDYGYTF
v_call: TRBV27; clone_size: -; cdr3_length: 14; cdr3_aa: CASSTDRGKNIQYF
v_call: TRBV7-2; clone_size: -; cdr3_length: 16; cdr3_aa: CASSLGGRSSYNEQFF
v_call: TRBV7-8; clone_size: once; cdr3_length: 14; cdr3_aa: CASSFVAGTYEQYF
v_call: TRBV2; clone_size: -; cdr3_length: 13; cdr3_aa: CASTRGVGNEQFF